This T cell receptor (beta chain) was documented in a study of cytomegalovirus exposure and HLA in healthy donors. Amplification used 60 Vbeta primers and 13 Jbeta primers. The method was immunoSEQ multiplex PCR; TCRdb's version includes in-frame clones alone and lacks a portion of them. The data show about 150,000 clones, with less than 85% seen just once and 4.5% to 5.5% held by the top ten. Germline values: CDR1 MGHRA, CDR2 YSYEKL. CDR3 length: 13 amino acids. Trimming removed 5 bases from V and 4 bases from J; junction bases left unmatched: 2. The rearrangement links TRBV4-1 to TRBJ2-4, with TRBD2 matching over 7 bases. The sequence was collected from a man between 18 and 35 years old in good health and CMV-seronegative. Sequenced sample: PBMCs. The CDR3 nucleotides are TGCGCCAGCAGCGCGGGGGAGAAAAACATTCAGTACTTC. Translation: CASSAGEKNIQYF.